These 27 T cell receptor beta chains originate from one sample sequenced in a study of shared clonotypes between healthy human individuals. Only CD45RO-negative cells positively selected for CCR7 counted as naive CD8 cells, so terminally differentiated effector memory CD45RA+ cells were excluded. Assay: immunoSEQ multiplex PCR; the TCRdb copy retains only in-frame clones and omits some. The sample yields hundreds of thousands of clones, 95% to 97% seen once. Sequencing was carried out using naive CD8+ T cells sorted from blood. The receptors derive from a woman aged 25 to 39 in good health.

Points on this clone: The sample holds other DNA sequences that translate to the same CDR3. The rearrangement links TRBV28 to TRBJ2-7, with 7 bases matching TRBD1. Germline CDR1 reads MDHEN; CDR2 reads SYDVKM. The CDR3 contains 14 residues. Trimming cost V 6 bases and J 0 bases; bases outside gene matches: 5. CDR3 region: CASSRTGSSYEQYF. Here the CDR3 DNA reads TGTGCCAGCAGCCGGACAGGTAGCTCCTACGAGCAGTACTTC. The complete variable domain, with remaining parts taken from reference TRBV28 and TRBJ2-7, reads DVKVTQSSRYLVKRTGEKVFLECVQDMDHENMFWYRQDPGLGLRLIYFSYDVKMKEKGDIPEGYSVSREKKERFSLILESASTNQTSMYLCASSRTGSSYEQYFGPGTRLTVT.

This chain uses TRBV6-1 with TRBJ2-2; D gene ambiguous. The CDR3 consists of 15 residues. Germline assignment: CDR1 MNHNS and CDR2 SASEGT. Trimming left V 2 bases short and J 5 bases short, with 12 bases between. The CDR3, as DNA: TGTGCCAGCAGTGAATCCCAGGTGATGACCGGGGAGCTGTTTTTT. As protein: CASSESQVMTGELFF.

The chain joins TRBV7-8 to TRBJ2-7, with 9 bases identical to TRBD2. The CDR3 totals 15 residues. After removal of 3 bases from V and 3 bases from J, the junction contained 6 bases not matched to a gene. CDR1 SGHVS and CDR2 FQNEAQ come from the germline V gene. This CDR3 is CASSFAREGFYEQYF. CDR3 bases: TGTGCCAGCAGCTTCGCGCGGGAGGGTTTCTACGAGCAGTACTTC.

This clone has only a few counts. This chain connects TRBV7-2 to TRBJ2-1; 7 bases line up with TRBD2. Trimming at V came to 8 bases and at J to 7 bases, leaving 17 bases not matched to a gene. This CDR3 contains 16 residues. The germline CDR1 and CDR2 sequences are SGHTA and FQGNSA. The CDR3 sequence: CASSPLGGGPKNEQFF. Here the CDR3 DNA reads TGTGCCAGCTCTCCCCTTGGGGGAGGGCCCAAGAATGAGCAGTTCTTC.

This sequence joins TRBV2 and TRBJ2-5; 13 nucleotides match TRBD2. The end of the DNA fits TRBJ2-7 better, so the J call may be wrong. CDR1 and CDR2 (germline): SNHLY, FYNNEI. The CDR3 loop spans 14 amino acids. The CDR3 nucleotides are TGTGCCAGCAGTGTGACTAGCGGGAGGACCGAGCAGTACTTC. It translates to CASSVTSGRTEQYF.

V gene TRBV7-8 combines with J gene TRBJ2-2; D ambiguous. The CDR3 contains 14 residues. Germline V gene lookup returns CDR1 SGHVS and CDR2 FQNEAQ. V lost 2 bases and J 3 bases, leaving 7 bases between the germline ends. Here the CDR3 DNA reads TGTGCCAGCAGCTTATGGTTTGACACCGGGGAGCTGTTTTTT. Translating it yields CASSLWFDTGELFF.

The genes are TRBV13 and TRBJ2-5, with 8 bases fitting TRBD1. This CDR3 is built from 16 residues. Trimming took 4 bases from V and 4 from J; bases not matched to a gene: 11. Germline V lookup: CDR1 PRHDT, CDR2 FYEKMQ (reference sequence). In DNA form, the CDR3 reads TGTGCCAGCAGCTCCGTAGGACAGGGAATCTCAGAGACCCAGTACTTC. Encoded protein: CASSSVGQGISETQYF.

The V call is TRBV13, the J call TRBJ2-5, with 10 bases matching TRBD2. The CDR3 is 15 residues long. Per the germline V gene, CDR1 is PRHDT and CDR2 is FYEKMQ (reference sequence). J lost 5 bases, V lost 5 bases, and 8 bases had no gene match. The CDR3 DNA reads as TGTGCCAGCAGCGTTGAGCGGGAGGGCGGCGAGACCCAGTACTTC. Its protein product is CASSVEREGGETQYF.

CDR3 loop: CASSQSDSGRTNTGELFF. The CDR3 DNA reads as TGCGCCAGCAGTCAATCGGATAGCGGGAGGACAAACACCGGGGAGCTGTTTTTT. The V gene is TRBV23-1, the J gene TRBJ2-2, with 10 bases identical to TRBD2. TRBV23-1 is annotated as an ORF whose role is uncertain. The CDR3 consists of 18 residues. Unmatched junction bases numbered 6, after V lost 0 bases and J lost 2 bases.

The rearrangement joins TRBV28 to TRBJ2-1; D not resolved. This CDR3 is 13 amino acids long. Trimming took off 3 bases at V and 7 bases at J, with 10 bases between the two ends. Germline values: CDR1 MDHEN, CDR2 SYDVKM. The CDR3 here is CASSFSVANEQFF. The CDR3, as DNA: TGTGCCAGCAGTTTCAGTGTCGCAAATGAGCAGTTCTTC.

The chain is built from TRBV5-1 and TRBJ2-5; the D call may be TRBD1 or TRBD2 (5 bases each). Trimming took 2 bases from V and 4 from J, leaving 12 bases between them. Germline V gene lookup returns CDR1 SGHRS and CDR2 YFSETQ. The CDR3 totals 14 residues. In DNA form, the CDR3 reads TGCGCCAGCAGCTTAGGGACGGCGGGAGAGACCCAGTACTTC. It codes for CASSLGTAGETQYF.

This clone appeared a single time. This CDR3 is CASEGISYEQYF. CDR3 coding DNA: TGTGCCAGTGAAGGAATTAGCTACGAGCAGTACTTC. The rearrangement uses TRBV7-9 and TRBJ2-7; D call uncertain. The germline V gene encodes CDR1 SEHNR and CDR2 FQNEAQ (reference sequence). The ends were cut back, 9 bases at V and 3 bases at J, with 12 bases in the middle. CDR3 length equals 12 residues.

The gene calls are TRBV9 and TRBJ2-1, with 7 bases fitting TRBD2. This CDR3 is 17 amino acids long. CDR1 SGDLS and CDR2 YYNGEE come from the germline V gene. Germline trimming cut 3 bases from V and 5 bases from J; bases unmatched to any gene: 14. This CDR3 is CASSAHDWGEGNNEQFF. CDR3 nucleotides: TGTGCCAGCAGCGCCCACGATTGGGGGGAGGGTAACAATGAGCAGTTCTTC.

This sequence joins TRBV2 and TRBJ2-1; tentatively, D is TRBD1 or TRBD2 (6 bases each). Trimming took off 4 bases at V and 0 bases at J, with 13 bases between the two ends. Per the germline V gene, CDR1 is SNHLY and CDR2 is FYNNEI. The CDR3 spans 16 residues. In nucleotides, the CDR3 is TGTGCCAGCAGTGGAGGGGGGCCCAGCTCCTACAATGAGCAGTTCTTC. It encodes CASSGGGPSSYNEQFF.

A single count supports this clone. V and J are TRBV15 and TRBJ2-2; possibly TRBD2 for D (5 bases). V was pared by 0 bases and J by 2 bases, with 13 bases between. The CDR3 runs to 17 residues. Looked up from germline, CDR1 is LNHNV and CDR2 is YYDKDF (reference sequence). In DNA form, the CDR3 reads TGTGCCACCAGCAGAGATCGGCGTGGACTTAACACCGGGGAGCTGTTTTTT. Its protein product is CATSRDRRGLNTGELFF.

This chain connects TRBV28 to TRBJ2-7; TRBD1 aligns across 7 bases. CDR3 length: 15 amino acids. V trimming: 1 base; J trimming: 5 bases; junction bases outside the gene matches: 8. From germline, CDR1 is MDHEN and CDR2 SYDVKM. The CDR3 DNA is TGTGCCAGCAGTTTATCCCTGACAGGGTACCACGAGCAGTACTTC. Its translation: CASSLSLTGYHEQYF.

The gene calls are TRBV6-1 and TRBJ2-2; the match to TRBD2 covers 8 bases. The CDR3 runs 14 residues. Per the germline V gene, CDR1 is MNHNS and CDR2 is SASEGT. The CDR3 sequence: CAERGGFLTGELFF. CDR3 DNA: TGTGCGGAACGGGGGGGGTTCCTCACCGGGGAGCTGTTTTTT.

V usage is TRBV7-9 and J usage is TRBJ2-3, with D unclear. Trimming left V 4 bases short and J 4 bases short, with 15 bases between. The germline gives CDR1 SEHNR, CDR2 FQNEAQ (reference sequence). The CDR3 length is 15 residues. CDR3 DNA: TGTGCCAGCAGCTCCTTGCTCGGTACAGCAGATACGCAGTATTTT. Translating it yields CASSSLLGTADTQYF.

In regard to this clone: The sample has other DNA sequences that encode this CDR3 too. This chain uses TRBV5-6 with TRBJ2-7; D remains unclear. Germline CDR1 and CDR2: SGHDT and YYEEEE. This CDR3 region has 13 residues. Trimming cost V 4 bases and J 0 bases, with 8 bases left between them. The CDR3 is CASSLQSSYEQYF. In DNA, the CDR3 is TGTGCCAGCAGCCTACAGAGCTCCTACGAGCAGTACTTC.

This chain uses TRBV28 with TRBJ2-7, with 8 bases fitting TRBD1. Per the germline V gene, CDR1 is MDHEN and CDR2 is SYDVKM. CDR3 length: 13 residues. With V trimmed by 6 bases and J by 7 bases, 8 bases remained unmatched. The CDR3 region is CASSPDRAGEQYF. CDR3 nucleotides: TGTGCCAGCAGCCCGGACAGGGCTGGGGAGCAGTACTTC.

This sequence joins TRBV2 and TRBJ2-7; D unresolved. V dropped 7 bases and J dropped 2 bases, with 15 bases sitting between them. Germline-derived CDR1 and CDR2 are SNHLY and FYNNEI. This CDR3 region has 14 residues. The chain's CDR3 is CASTSQQYPYEQYF. CDR3 DNA sequence: TGTGCCAGCACCTCCCAGCAGTACCCCTACGAGCAGTACTTC.

The rearrangement joins TRBV5-6 to TRBJ2-7; TRBD1 matches at 8 bases. CDR1 SGHDT and CDR2 YYEEEE come from the germline V gene. The CDR3 is made up of 19 amino acids. J lost 0 bases, V lost 4 bases, and 18 bases had no gene match. CDR3 in DNA: TGTGCCAGCAGCGGGCCCGGGACAGGCAGATTAAGAGGCTCCTACGAGCAGTACTTC. Its protein is CASSGPGTGRLRGSYEQYF.

The rearrangement joins TRBV5-6 to TRBJ2-7; weak D call: TRBD2 (6 bases). Looked up from germline, CDR1 is SGHDT and CDR2 is YYEEEE. Trimming left V 4 bases short and J 3 bases short, with 11 bases between. This CDR3 spans 13 amino acids. In DNA, the CDR3 is TGTGCCAGCAGCCCGGGAGACAACTACGAGCAGTACTTC. It translates to CASSPGDNYEQYF.

The V call is TRBV28, the J call TRBJ2-1, with D possibly TRBD1 on 6 matching bases. The CDR3 sequence is 16 residues long. From germline, CDR1 is MDHEN and CDR2 SYDVKM. Trimming removed 5 bases from V and 5 bases from J, with 19 bases in between. CDR3 in amino acids: CASSLGHPYADNEQFF. CDR3 bases: TGTGCCAGCAGTCTGGGACACCCCTACGCGGACAATGAGCAGTTCTTC.

V usage is TRBV2 and J usage is TRBJ2-5; 11 nucleotides agree with TRBD2. CDR3 length equals 16 residues. Unmatched junction bases numbered 9, after V lost 7 bases and J lost 2 bases. Germline V gene data show CDR1 as SNHLY and CDR2 as FYNNEI. The CDR3 DNA is TGTGCCAGCATGCCGTTAGCGGGAGGGGAACAAGAGACCCAGTACTTC. Amino acid sequence: CASMPLAGGEQETQYF.

V and J are TRBV5-8 and TRBJ2-7; D unresolved. Germline V gene lookup returns CDR1 SGHTS and CDR2 YDEGEE. Trimming took 1 base from V and 4 from J, leaving 15 bases between them. This CDR3 contains 15 residues. Here the CDR3 reads CASSLFSRKPYEQYF. In DNA, the CDR3 is TGTGCCAGCAGCTTGTTTAGCCGTAAACCGTACGAGCAGTACTTC.

This sequence joins TRBV6-5 and TRBJ1-4; 8 nucleotides align to TRBD1. J was trimmed by 7 bases and V by 6 bases; bases with no gene match: 7. Germline CDR1 is MNHEY and CDR2 is SVGAGI. The CDR3 consists of 14 residues. DNA for the CDR3: TGTGCCAGCAGCTCGGGGACAGGAACTGAAAAACTGTTTTTT. Protein product: CASSSGTGTEKLFF.